Each of the 21 T cell receptor beta chains below was sequenced from the same sample in a study of vaccination and CD4 T cells after COVID-19. The assay that was used to sequence DNA from cultured CD4+ T cells was the Oncomine TCR Beta short-read assay. A single record per CDR3 protein comes from TCRdb applying MiXCR to the PCR reads. The table includes over 9,500 distinct CDR3 sequences, roughly two fifths detected once. Treatment here: roughly 11-day PBMC culture with coronavirus spike peptide pools or control peptides (ViraFEST assay). What these receptors recognize is not known. The material sequenced was CD4+ T cells from blood, cultured in vitro. The receptors were sampled from a human donor who had recovered from COVID-19.

This clonotype appeared a few times. The V and J genes are TRBV28 and TRBJ1-1, with a tentative D call TRBD1 (5 bases). Germline V gene data show CDR1 as MDHEN and CDR2 as SYDVKM. With 3 bases removed from V and 1 base from J, the gap between germline ends came to 18 bases. The CDR3 extends over 17 amino acids. Here the CDR3 reads CASSFALDTPQNTEAFF. CDR3 in DNA: TGTGCCAGCAGTTTTGCCCTGGACACGCCCCAGAACACTGAAGCTTTCTTT. The whole variable domain, remainder taken from reference TRBV28 and TRBJ1-1, is DVKVTQSSRYLVKRTGEKVFLECVQDMDHENMFWYRQDPGLGLRLIYFSYDVKMKEKGDIPEGYSVSREKKERFSLILESASTNQTSMYLCASSFALDTPQNTEAFFGQGTRLTVV.

The V call is TRBV12-3 or TRBV12-4, the J call TRBJ1-2; no clear D. With 8 bases removed from V and 7 bases from J, the gap between germline ends came to 20 bases. This CDR3 contains 14 residues. DNA for the CDR3: TGTGCCAGCGCCTCTTTCACGGCTTCTGGTGGCTACACCTTC. This encodes CASASFTASGGYTF.

This clonotype was seen more than once but under ten times. J is TRBJ2-3 and V is TRBV11-3; the match to TRBD2 covers 7 bases. Germline CDR1 reads SGHNT; CDR2 reads YENEEA. CDR3 length: 16 amino acids. V shed 1 base and J 2 bases; nucleotides not matched to a gene: 6. The CDR3 DNA is TGTGCCAGCAGCTTAGTACCGGGGGGAGTCACAGATACGCAGTATTTT. Translation: CASSLVPGGVTDTQYF.

The chain carries TRBV6-1 and TRBJ1-2, with D perhaps TRBD1 (6 bases). The CDR3 is 17 amino acids. Germline lookup yields CDR1 MNHNS and CDR2 SASEGT. Between the trimmed V and J ends, which lost 6 bases and 0 bases, there was a span of 20 bases. The CDR3 here is CASRDNRAPGANYGYTF. The CDR3 DNA follows: TGTGCCAGCAGGGATAACAGGGCCCCGGGGGCTAACTATGGCTACACCTTC.

The chain uses TRBV7-2 and TRBJ2-1, with 8 bases aligning to TRBD1. From germline, CDR1 is SGHTA and CDR2 FQGNSA. The CDR3 contains 16 residues. V was pared by 2 bases and J by 6 bases, with 9 bases of the junction left unmatched. For the CDR3, the DNA is TGTGCCAGCAGCTTACAGGGGGCGAATCTATTCAATGAGCAGTTCTTC. This encodes CASSLQGANLFNEQFF.

The CDR3: CASSPQGAGNYGYTF. In DNA form, the CDR3 reads TGTGCCAGCAGCCCTCAGGGGGCAGGGAACTATGGCTACACCTTC. The chain couples TRBV11-3 to TRBJ1-2; 8 bases fit TRBD1. The CDR3 covers 15 residues. Germline V lookup: CDR1 SGHNT, CDR2 YENEEA. Trimming took 5 bases from V and 2 from J; bases not matched to a gene: 7.

The rearrangement joins TRBV19 to TRBJ1-1, with 9 bases that match TRBD1. This CDR3 region has 16 residues. Per germline, CDR1 LNHDA and CDR2 SQIVND (reference sequence). V was pared by 4 bases and J by 0 bases, with 6 bases of the junction left unmatched. This CDR3 reads CASSTSGTGLNTEAFF. CDR3 DNA sequence: TGTGCCAGTAGTACCTCCGGGACAGGGCTGAACACTGAAGCTTTCTTT.

The genes are TRBV19 and TRBJ2-3; no definite D call. The CDR3 extends over 14 amino acids. Per the germline V gene, CDR1 is LNHDA and CDR2 is SQIVND (reference sequence). The germline V and J ends were trimmed by 5 bases and 7 bases, with 16 bases remaining between them. DNA for the CDR3: TGTGCCAGTAGTCCCGCAGGCCCCACGAATACGCAGTATTTT. It yields the protein CASSPAGPTNTQYF.

This clonotype was counted between two and nine times. This sequence joins TRBV5-5 and TRBJ1-1, with D unresolved. The CDR3 covers 14 residues. Germline CDR1 is SGHKS and CDR2 is YYEKEE (reference sequence). V shed 1 base and J shed 4 bases, with 11 bases lying between them. The CDR3: CASSLHGGPTEAFF. The CDR3 DNA follows: TGTGCCAGCAGCTTGCACGGTGGACCCACTGAAGCTTTCTTT.

The V gene is TRBV5-1, the J gene TRBJ2-3, with 10 nucleotides matching TRBD2. This CDR3 comprises 16 residues. Germline V lookup: CDR1 SGHRS, CDR2 YFSETQ. The junction had 3 bases not matched to a gene; V was cut back by 1 base and J by 1 base. This chain's CDR3 is CASSLLLAGGTDTQYF. The DNA of the CDR3 is TGCGCCAGCAGCTTGTTGCTAGCGGGGGGCACAGATACGCAGTATTTT.

V gene TRBV12-5 combines with J gene TRBJ2-1; D ambiguous. The CDR3 is made up of 15 amino acids. Germline V gives CDR1 LGHNT, CDR2 FRNRAP. Trimming removed 1 base from V and 4 bases from J, with 11 bases in between. The CDR3 DNA reads TGTGCTAGTGGTTTGGGACCGAGATCTTACAATGAGCAGTTCTTC. Protein sequence: CASGLGPRSYNEQFF.

Regarding this clonotype: The junction does not match germline at one end; this may be a read error. The chain joins TRBV12-3 or TRBV12-4 to TRBJ2-1; TRBD1 matches at 7 bases. The CDR3 covers 12 residues. The CDR3 sequence is CASSSATGEGIF. The CDR3 nucleotides are TGTGCCAGCAGTTCAGCTACAGGGGAAGGAATCTTC.

The J gene is TRBJ1-5, the V gene TRBV12-3 or TRBV12-4; D gene ambiguous. Trimming left V 6 bases short and J 0 bases short, with 6 bases between. The CDR3 covers 13 residues. The CDR3 DNA reads as TGTGCCAGCAGGCGGCATAGCAATCAGCCCCAGCATTTT. It is translated as CASRRHSNQPQHF.

The chain has TRBV7-9 and TRBJ1-2; D unresolved. Trimming removed 4 bases at V and 5 bases at J, with 11 bases between. CDR1 is SEHNR and CDR2 is FQNEAQ in the germline V gene (reference sequence). This CDR3 comprises 13 residues. The CDR3 bases are TGTGCCAGCAGCTCCCAAGGTCGGTATGGCTACACCTTC. Its translation: CASSSQGRYGYTF.

The gene calls are TRBV12-3 or TRBV12-4 and TRBJ1-1, with D perhaps matching TRBD1 (5 bases). The CDR3 spans 14 residues. With 3 bases removed from V and 11 bases from J, the gap between germline ends came to 19 bases. CDR3: CASSFGGGVSYAFF. The CDR3 bases are TGTGCCAGCAGTTTTGGTGGGGGAGTTTCTTACGCTTTCTTT.

V and J are TRBV18 and TRBJ1-2; possibly TRBD1 for D (5 bases). Per germline, CDR1 KGHSH and CDR2 LQKENI. V lost 8 bases to trimming and J lost 2 bases, with 12 bases between them. The CDR3 extends over 13 amino acids. The CDR3 reads CASTLTENYGYTF. The CDR3 coding sequence is TGTGCCAGCACTTTGACAGAGAACTATGGCTACACCTTC.

The chain combines TRBV4-1 with TRBJ2-1; 9 positions match TRBD2. This CDR3 has 15 amino acids. The V and J ends lost 6 bases and 4 bases, in that order; junction bases with no gene match: 7. From germline, CDR1 is MGHRA and CDR2 YSYEKL. The CDR3 spells CASSISGGRYNEQFF. DNA of the CDR3: TGCGCCAGCAGTATAAGCGGGGGGAGGTACAATGAGCAGTTCTTC.

The rearrangement joins TRBV7-2 to TRBJ2-5; 10 bases line up with TRBD2. Germline lookup yields CDR1 SGHTA and CDR2 FQGNSA. V shed 5 bases and J 3 bases; nucleotides not matched to a gene: 3. This CDR3 comprises 14 residues. This CDR3 is CASSPGLAEETQYF. CDR3 in DNA: TGTGCCAGCAGCCCTGGACTAGCGGAAGAGACCCAGTACTTC.

This chain links TRBV7-2 with TRBJ2-5, with D unresolved. Germline V gives CDR1 SGHTA, CDR2 FQGNSA. V was cut by 1 base and J by 6 bases, with 12 bases left in between. The CDR3 length is 14 residues. CDR3 in amino acids: CASSLGFGRKTQYF. CDR3 nucleotides: TGTGCCAGCAGCTTAGGGTTCGGCAGAAAGACCCAGTACTTC. The complete variable domain, with remaining parts taken from reference TRBV7-2 and TRBJ2-5, reads GAGVSQSPSNKVTEKGKDVELRCDPISGHTALYWYRQSLGQGLEFLIYFQGNSAPDKSGLPSDRFSAERTGGSVSTLTIQRTQQEDSAVYLCASSLGFGRKTQYFGPGTRLLVL.

The gene calls are TRBV29-1 and TRBJ2-2, with D possibly being TRBD1 or TRBD2 (5 bases each). CDR3 size: 13 residues. V lost 5 bases and J lost 5, with 12 bases in between. Per the germline V gene, CDR1 is SQVTM and CDR2 is ANQGSEA. The CDR3 DNA is TGCAGCGTTCCATGGGGGAAGACCGGGGAGCTGTTTTTT. Protein: CSVPWGKTGELFF.

The chain has TRBV11-3 and TRBJ2-1, with D possibly being TRBD2 (6 bases). This CDR3 region has 15 residues. Germline V gene data show CDR1 as SGHNT and CDR2 as YENEEA. V gave up 0 bases and J gave up 3 bases, with 9 bases separating them. In DNA form, the CDR3 reads TGTGCCAGCAGCTTAGAGGGGGGAGACTACAATGAGCAGTTCTTC. Protein product: CASSLEGGDYNEQFF.